Presented here are 32 T cell receptor beta chains from one specimen sequenced in a study of cytomegalovirus exposure and HLA in healthy donors. PCR involved 60 Vbeta and 13 Jbeta primers. Generated by immunoSEQ multiplex PCR, the TCRdb table keeps only in-frame clones and is missing some. The repertoire holds more than 95,000 clones, with 15% to 20% as singletons. Sequenced material: PBMCs. These receptors originate from a female donor in good health and CMV-seropositive.

The sample holds a few counts of this clone. The sample carries other DNA sequences with the same CDR3. This chain joins TRBV19 and TRBJ2-5; D might be TRBD1 (5 bases). The length of the CDR3 is 13 residues. V lost 4 bases, J lost 3 bases, and 9 bases lay in between. Germline V gene sequence: CDR1 LNHDA, CDR2 SQIVND (reference sequence). For the CDR3, the DNA is TGTGCCAGTAGTAAAACAGGAGAAGAGACCCAGTACTTC. This sequence encodes CASSKTGEETQYF.

This chain joins TRBV5-1 and TRBJ1-1; the D is unclear. The CDR3 has 10 amino acids. From germline, CDR1 is SGHRS and CDR2 YFSETQ. Trimming pared 5 bases from V and 9 bases from J, leaving 8 bases between. The CDR3 DNA is TGCGCCAGCAGGCCTATTAAAGCTTTCTTT. This sequence encodes CASRPIKAFF.

V usage is TRBV5-4 and J usage is TRBJ2-2; D call uncertain. Germline values: CDR1 SGHNT, CDR2 YYREEE (reference sequence). Trimming took 0 bases from V and 4 from J, leaving 10 bases between them. The CDR3 sequence is 15 residues long. CDR3 in DNA: TGTGCCAGCAGCTTGGAACCAGCGACCACCGGGGAGCTGTTTTTT. Amino acids: CASSLEPATTGELFF. The full variable domain, completed using reference TRBV5-4 and TRBJ2-2, is ETGVTQSPTHLIKTRGQQVTLRCSSQSGHNTVSWYQQALGQGPQFIFQYYREEENGRGNFPPRFSGLQFPNYSSELNVNALELDDSALYLCASSLEPATTGELFFGEGSRLTVL.

This clone occurred a few times. This rearrangement joins TRBV30 to TRBJ2-2; the D gene is possibly TRBD2 (6 bases). V was pared by 1 base and J by 0 bases, with 9 bases between. The CDR3 spans 15 residues. CDR1 GTSNPN and CDR2 SVGIG come from the germline V gene (reference sequence). The CDR3 DNA follows: TGTGCCTGGAGTGGGACTATCGCGAACACCGGGGAGCTGTTTTTT. Translated, it gives CAWSGTIANTGELFF.

This clone was observed once. CDR3 protein: CARSPRTRSTEAFF. CDR3 sequence (DNA): TGTGCCAGAAGCCCGCGGACAAGGAGCACTGAAGCTTTCTTT. This rearrangement joins TRBV5-3 to TRBJ1-1; tentative D call: TRBD1 (5 bases). TRBV5-3 falls under the ORF class, with uncertain function. The germline V and J ends were trimmed by 4 bases and 4 bases, with 14 bases remaining between them. The length of the CDR3 is 14 residues.

The V and J genes are TRBV15 and TRBJ2-4, with D maybe TRBD1 (6 bases). CDR1 is LNHNV, CDR2 YYDKDF, per germline (reference sequence). The CDR3 totals 16 residues. V lost 4 bases, J lost 0 bases, and 13 bases lay in between. CDR3 sequence: CATSKGQSLAKNIQYF. The CDR3 DNA reads TGTGCCACCAGCAAAGGACAGTCACTAGCCAAAAACATTCAGTACTTC.

There are a few counts of this clone. The V and J genes are TRBV7-2 and TRBJ1-2; 7 bases fit TRBD1. V lost 1 base to trimming and J lost 5 bases; unmatched junction nucleotides: 4. The CDR3 length is 14 residues. Germline-derived CDR1 and CDR2 are SGHTA and FQGNSA. This chain's CDR3 is CASSLVNRGYGYTF. For the CDR3, the DNA is TGTGCCAGCAGCTTAGTAAACAGGGGATATGGCTACACCTTC.

The CDR3 sequence is CASSLLAGGYNEQFF. The CDR3 coding sequence is TGTGCCAGCAGCCTTCTAGCGGGGGGCTACAATGAGCAGTTCTTC. The rearrangement links TRBV14 to TRBJ2-1; 11 bases are shared with TRBD2. Germline values: CDR1 SGHDN, CDR2 FVKESK. The CDR3 is 15 residues long. Unmatched junction bases numbered 2, after V lost 4 bases and J lost 3 bases.

This clone has only a few counts. V and J are TRBV10-3 and TRBJ2-3; a weak D match, TRBD1 (5 bases). V lost 8 bases, J lost 5 bases, and 20 bases lay in between. Germline assignment: CDR1 ENHRY and CDR2 SYGVKD. The CDR3 is 15 residues long. DNA of the CDR3: TGTGCCATCGGGTCCCTACAGGCTAAAGTAGATACGCAGTATTTT. This encodes CAIGSLQAKVDTQYF.

This clone came up a few times. This rearrangement joins TRBV6-5 to TRBJ1-2; TRBD1 matches at 9 bases. With 6 bases clipped from V and 5 bases from J, the junction kept 10 bases outside the gene matches. From germline, CDR1 is MNHEY and CDR2 SVGAGI. This CDR3 region has 15 residues. The CDR3 is CASSPRQGESYGYTF. CDR3 DNA: TGTGCCAGCAGCCCTAGACAGGGGGAAAGTTATGGCTACACCTTC.

The chain combines TRBV7-2 with TRBJ1-6; D call uncertain. Germline V gives CDR1 SGHTA, CDR2 FQGNSA. This CDR3 is 14 amino acids long. V lost 2 bases, J lost 11 bases, and 13 bases lay in between. CDR3 DNA: TGTGCCAGCAGCTTATTGGAGGGTAGAACACCCCTCCACTTT. This translates into CASSLLEGRTPLHF.

The J gene is TRBJ1-5, the V gene TRBV12-5; 9 bases are a match to TRBD1. Germline loops: CDR1 LGHNT, CDR2 FRNRAP. The CDR3 covers 16 residues. Trimming at V came to 1 base and at J to 0 bases, leaving 1 base not matched to a gene. The CDR3 nucleotides read TGTGCTAGTGGTTTGGGGGGACAGGGTAGCAATCAGCCCCAGCATTTT. Translated, it gives CASGLGGQGSNQPQHF.

This chain links TRBV6-5 with TRBJ1-2, with 11 bases lining up with TRBD1. The V gene's germline CDR1 is MNHEY and CDR2 SVGAGI. V trimming: 3 bases; J trimming: 6 bases; junction bases outside the gene matches: 6. This CDR3 has 15 residues. The CDR3 protein is CASSYSGTGGHGYTF. The CDR3 DNA reads TGTGCCAGCAGTTATTCCGGGACAGGGGGACATGGCTACACCTTC.

The rearrangement uses TRBV4-1 and TRBJ2-5, with 9 positions matching TRBD2. Germline CDR1 MGHRA, CDR2 YSYEKL. The CDR3 extends over 17 amino acids. J was trimmed by 4 bases and V by 1 base; bases with no gene match: 10. CDR3 coding DNA: TGCGCCAGCAGCCAAGGACGGGGCGGGGGGGAACGAGAGACCCAGTACTTC. This translates into CASSQGRGGGERETQYF.

This clone has a handful of counts. The chain employs TRBV11-1 and TRBJ1-5, with 8 bases aligning to TRBD1. This CDR3 comprises 13 residues. Germline V gene data show CDR1 as SGHAT and CDR2 as FQDESV (reference sequence). V dropped 3 bases and J dropped 9; count of bases not matched to a gene: 4. The CDR3 protein is CASSLGQAWPQHF. Here the CDR3 DNA reads TGTGCCAGCAGCTTGGGACAGGCCTGGCCCCAGCATTTT.

This rearrangement joins TRBV29-1 to TRBJ1-5, with a possible D match to TRBD1 (6 bases). The length of the CDR3 is 13 residues. Germline loops: CDR1 SQVTM, CDR2 ANQGSEA. The V end lost 4 bases, the J end lost 6 bases, and 13 bases lay between the germline ends. CDR3 nucleotides: TGCAGCGTTGGGTCAGGGGCGAGTCAGCCCCAGCATTTT. As protein: CSVGSGASQPQHF.

V is TRBV28 and J is TRBJ1-6; D possibly corresponds to TRBD1 (5 bases). Germline V lookup: CDR1 MDHEN, CDR2 SYDVKM. V lost 1 base and J 5 bases, leaving 9 bases between the germline ends. This CDR3 has 15 amino acids. CDR3 nucleotide sequence: TGTGCCAGCAGTTTATTAGGGGTCGATAATTCACCCCTCCACTTT. Translation gives CASSLLGVDNSPLHF.

The chain links TRBV4-2 to TRBJ2-7, with 10 nucleotides matching TRBD1. Germline V gene lookup returns CDR1 LGHNA and CDR2 YNFKEQ. This CDR3 is 17 amino acids long. The trim removed 3 bases at V and 1 base at J, leaving 9 bases unmatched. The CDR3 DNA follows: TGTGCCAGCAGCCAGAAGACAGGGGGCTCCTTTTCCTACGAGCAGTACTTC. Its protein product is CASSQKTGGSFSYEQYF.

The chain is built from TRBV19 and TRBJ2-4; tentatively, D is TRBD1 (6 bases). Trimming stripped 3 bases from V and 10 bases from J, with 13 bases between. Germline values: CDR1 LNHDA, CDR2 SQIVND (reference sequence). CDR3 length equals 13 residues. The CDR3 DNA is TGTGCCAGTAGTATCGGGGCAGGGGTGATTCAGTACTTC. Amino acid sequence: CASSIGAGVIQYF.

This clone was counted only a few times. The rearrangement links TRBV6-1 to TRBJ2-7, with a possible D match to TRBD2 (6 bases). The CDR3 length is 15 residues. CDR1 is MNHNS and CDR2 is SASEGT in the germline V gene. The V and J ends lost 5 bases and 5 bases respectively, with 19 bases between them. CDR3 sequence reads: CASSKEGGEYHEQYF. CDR3 sequence (DNA): TGTGCCAGCAGTAAAGAAGGAGGGGAGTACCACGAGCAGTACTTC.

The V call is TRBV27, the J call TRBJ2-3; 7 bases are a match to TRBD1. With V trimmed by 9 bases and J by 1 base, 7 bases remained unmatched. The CDR3 is made up of 14 amino acids. The V gene's germline CDR1 is MNHEY and CDR2 SMNVEV (reference sequence). CDR3 nucleotide sequence: TGTGCCAGTCTGGACAGGACTGGCACAGATACGCAGTATTTT. Protein product: CASLDRTGTDTQYF.

A few counts support this clone. The chain carries TRBV5-4 and TRBJ1-1; 7 bases line up with TRBD1. V was pared by 4 bases and J by 3 bases, with 12 bases of the junction left unmatched. The CDR3 sequence is 16 residues long. Germline V gene sequence: CDR1 SGHNT, CDR2 YYREEE (reference sequence). CDR3 protein: CASSTGTAGRDTEAFF. DNA for the CDR3: TGTGCCAGCAGCACCGGGACAGCTGGTCGAGACACTGAAGCTTTCTTT.

V gene TRBV6-5 combines with J gene TRBJ1-2, with TRBD1 matching 9 bases. From germline, CDR1 is MNHEY and CDR2 SVGAGI. Germline trimming cut 4 bases from V and 0 bases from J; bases unmatched to any gene: 6. This CDR3 comprises 16 residues. The CDR3 sequence: CASSLSGTGTNYGYTF. Here the CDR3 DNA reads TGTGCCAGCAGTTTGTCAGGGACAGGGACTAACTATGGCTACACCTTC.

The rearrangement links TRBV5-1 to TRBJ2-1; 10 bases are shared with TRBD2. The germline gives CDR1 SGHRS, CDR2 YFSETQ. Trimming at V came to 0 bases and at J to 1 base, leaving 1 base not matched to a gene. This CDR3 has 16 residues. The CDR3 bases are TGCGCCAGCAGCTTGGTTAGCGGGGGGTCCTACAATGAGCAGTTCTTC. It translates to CASSLVSGGSYNEQFF.

This clone was detected only a few times. The V and J genes are TRBV6-6 and TRBJ1-5, with 7 bases aligning to TRBD1. The CDR3 spans 15 residues. CDR1 is MNHNY and CDR2 is SVGAGI in the germline V gene (reference sequence). Unmatched junction bases numbered 9, after V lost 5 bases and J lost 5 bases. Here the CDR3 reads CASSTDREWDQPQHF. Here the CDR3 DNA reads TGTGCCAGCAGTACAGACAGGGAGTGGGATCAGCCCCAGCATTTT.

The chain is built from TRBV2 and TRBJ1-2; D is uncertain. The length of the CDR3 is 11 residues. The V end lost 6 bases, the J end lost 10 bases, and 12 bases lay between the germline ends. The germline CDR1 and CDR2 sequences are SNHLY and FYNNEI. The CDR3 region has the DNA TGTGCCAGCAGCCTCGCGGGAGCCTACACCTTC. Translating gives CASSLAGAYTF.

V usage is TRBV30 and J usage is TRBJ2-7, with 11 bases that match TRBD2. Trimming removed 5 bases from V and 0 bases from J; junction bases left unmatched: 12. CDR1 and CDR2 from the germline V gene are GTSNPN and SVGIG (reference sequence). The length of the CDR3 is 17 residues. CDR3 region: CAWQTTKTSGISYEQYF. CDR3 nucleotide sequence: TGTGCCTGGCAGACTACAAAGACTAGCGGGATCTCCTACGAGCAGTACTTC.

The V gene is TRBV6-5, the J gene TRBJ1-6; D call uncertain. Trimming removed 5 bases from V and 9 bases from J, with 14 bases in between. Germline V gives CDR1 MNHEY, CDR2 SVGAGI. There are 14 residues in the CDR3. The CDR3 DNA follows: TGTGCCAGCAGTCGGGAGGTTATCCGTTCACCCCTCCACTTT. Amino acid sequence: CASSREVIRSPLHF.

V and J are TRBV15 and TRBJ2-7; 9 bases match TRBD1. Per germline, CDR1 LNHNV and CDR2 YYDKDF (reference sequence). This CDR3 spans 16 amino acids. V lost 0 bases and J lost 3; bases outside the gene matches: 6. CDR3 DNA: TGTGCCACCAGCAGAGATCTTCGGGGACAGGGCTACGAGCAGTACTTC. Its translation is CATSRDLRGQGYEQYF.

The chain is built from TRBV27 and TRBJ2-3; D perhaps matches TRBD2 (5 bases). Germline CDR1 and CDR2: MNHEY and SMNVEV (reference sequence). V was clipped by 3 bases and J by 4 bases, with 11 bases between them. This CDR3 contains 14 residues. In DNA, the CDR3 is TGTGCCAGCAGTTTCGCCGGGGTACCAGATACGCAGTATTTT. Protein: CASSFAGVPDTQYF.

This chain connects TRBV7-2 to TRBJ1-4; TRBD1 might be the D (6 bases). The CDR3 covers 13 residues. In germline, CDR1 is SGHTA, CDR2 FQGNSA. V was cut by 3 bases and J by 8 bases, with 10 bases left in between. The CDR3 loop reads CASSFSGTEKLFF. CDR3 DNA sequence: TGTGCCAGCAGCTTCTCCGGGACAGAAAAACTGTTTTTT.

This clone showed up just a few times. V and J are TRBV2 and TRBJ2-7, with TRBD2 matching over 10 bases. There are 15 residues in the CDR3. V trimming: 6 bases; J trimming: 2 bases; junction bases outside the gene matches: 7. Germline CDR1 is SNHLY and CDR2 is FYNNEI. CDR3 sequence: CASRARLAGAYEQYF. In DNA form, the CDR3 reads TGTGCCAGCAGGGCCAGACTAGCGGGCGCCTACGAGCAGTACTTC.